The next 23 T cell receptor beta chains were all read from a single sample in a study of T cell changes during pregnancy in multiple sclerosis. Sequencing was performed with immunoSEQ multiplex PCR; in TCRdb, only in-frame clones are kept and a portion is missing. The sample gives 50,000 to 55,000 clones, about 93% of which show up once; around 0.49% is in the top ten. The specimen was CD4+ T cells from peripheral blood mononuclear cells, collected in the third trimester of pregnancy. The receptors here all came from a female donor with multiple sclerosis, enrolled in a pregnancy study.

The V and J genes are TRBV6-5 and TRBJ1-1, with D maybe TRBD1 (6 bases). The CDR3 length is 14 residues. CDR1 and CDR2 from the germline V gene are MNHEY and SVGAGI. The ends were cut back, 6 bases at V and 5 bases at J, with 16 bases in the middle. CDR3 residues: CASRTTGLLTEAFF. The CDR3, as DNA: TGTGCCAGCAGGACGACAGGCCTACTGACTGAAGCTTTCTTT.

This clone was found once. The V call is TRBV2, the J call TRBJ2-1; 14 bases are a match to TRBD2. This CDR3 comprises 15 residues. V lost 6 bases and J lost 7; bases outside the gene matches: 5. Germline CDR1 reads SNHLY; CDR2 reads FYNNEI. In nucleotides, the CDR3 is TGTGCCAGCAGACTGACTAGCGGGGGGGCTAATGAGCAGTTCTTC. Translation: CASRLTSGGANEQFF.

The chain links TRBV5-1 to TRBJ2-2, with 7 bases matching TRBD1. This CDR3 region has 15 residues. The germline gives CDR1 SGHRS, CDR2 YFSETQ. V lost 4 bases, J lost 4 bases, and 7 bases stayed unmatched. The CDR3 DNA follows: TGCGCCAGCAGCCGTGACAGGGTCGGCACCGGGGAGCTGTTTTTT. Encoded protein: CASSRDRVGTGELFF.

The chain recombines TRBV7-2 with TRBJ1-2, with 11 positions matching TRBD1. Germline CDR1 is SGHTA and CDR2 is FQGNSA. Trimming at V came to 5 bases and at J to 7 bases, leaving 9 bases not matched to a gene. This CDR3 contains 15 residues. This CDR3 reads CASSPQDRGHFGYTF. CDR3 sequence (DNA): TGTGCCAGCAGCCCCCAGGACAGGGGGCATTTTGGCTACACCTTC.

The J gene is TRBJ2-5, the V gene TRBV7-9; D perhaps matches TRBD2 (6 bases). This CDR3 is 14 amino acids long. Germline V gene sequence: CDR1 SEHNR, CDR2 FQNEAQ (reference sequence). V shed 3 bases and J shed 5 bases, with 13 bases lying between them. CDR3 sequence: CASSFGGAWETQYF. CDR3 in DNA: TGTGCCAGCAGCTTCGGCGGGGCTTGGGAGACCCAGTACTTC.

The genes are TRBV12-5 and TRBJ1-2; D remains ambiguous. CDR3 length: 13 residues. Trimming pared 1 base from V and 0 bases from J, leaving 3 bases between. Looked up from germline, CDR1 is LGHNT and CDR2 is FRNRAP. CDR3 nucleotide sequence: TGTGCTAGTGGTTTGGACTCTAACTATGGCTACACCTTC. This sequence encodes CASGLDSNYGYTF.

The chain carries TRBV9 and TRBJ1-4, with 7 bases aligning to TRBD1. The trim removed 0 bases at V and 2 bases at J, leaving 4 bases unmatched. The length of the CDR3 is 16 residues. The germline V gene has CDR1 SGDLS and CDR2 YYNGEE. CDR3 protein: CASSVGDSGTNEKLFF. CDR3 nucleotides: TGTGCCAGCAGCGTAGGGGACAGTGGCACTAATGAAAAACTGTTTTTT.

The V and J genes are TRBV27 and TRBJ1-1; D is unresolved. Trimming removed 6 bases at V and 3 bases at J, with 14 bases between. CDR1 MNHEY and CDR2 SMNVEV come from the germline V gene (reference sequence). CDR3 length equals 14 residues. The CDR3 sequence: CASSSDWSDTEAFF. DNA for the CDR3: TGTGCCAGCAGCTCGGACTGGTCGGACACTGAAGCTTTCTTT.

The gene calls are TRBV6-1 and TRBJ1-5, with D unresolved. The V and J ends lost 5 bases and 0 bases respectively, with 8 bases between them. The germline gives CDR1 MNHNS, CDR2 SASEGT. The CDR3 length is 14 residues. DNA for the CDR3: TGTGCCAGCAGTCTTAAATATAGCAATCAGCCCCAGCATTTT. It yields the protein CASSLKYSNQPQHF.

This clone was counted a single time. J is TRBJ2-7 and V is TRBV18; D unclear. Germline V gene sequence: CDR1 KGHSH, CDR2 LQKENI. This CDR3 spans 13 amino acids. Trimming pared 3 bases from V and 4 bases from J, leaving 10 bases between. CDR3 nucleotide sequence: TGTGCCAGCTCACCCCAGTCTGTTTACGAGCAGTACTTC. It is translated as CASSPQSVYEQYF.

In its sample, this clone was seen once. The genes are TRBV11-3 and TRBJ2-3, with TRBD1 matching 7 bases. Germline lookup yields CDR1 SGHNT and CDR2 YENEEA. Trimming took 5 bases from V and 7 from J; bases not matched to a gene: 6. CDR3 size: 13 residues. DNA of the CDR3: TGTGCCAGCAGCCCGAAGACAGGGAATACGCAGTATTTT. It codes for CASSPKTGNTQYF.

This chain links TRBV7-9 with TRBJ2-3, with no clear D. V lost 3 bases to trimming and J lost 0 bases, with 22 bases between them. Per the germline V gene, CDR1 is SEHNR and CDR2 is FQNEAQ (reference sequence). The CDR3 spans 19 residues. CDR3 sequence: CASSFIAHTVPLSTDTQYF. Here the CDR3 DNA reads TGTGCCAGCAGCTTTATTGCGCATACAGTCCCACTTAGCACAGATACGCAGTATTTT.

In DNA, the CDR3 is TGTGCCAGCAGTATCTTCCAGGGCGACAATGAAAAACTGTTTTTT. Encoded protein: CASSIFQGDNEKLFF. The rearrangement joins TRBV6-1 to TRBJ1-4; weak D call: TRBD1 (5 bases). CDR3 length equals 15 residues. Trimming removed 5 bases from V and 5 bases from J, with 15 bases in between. CDR1 is MNHNS and CDR2 is SASEGT in the germline V gene.

This clone was seen once. V and J are TRBV7-2 and TRBJ2-2, with TRBD2 matching 8 bases. This CDR3 comprises 15 residues. The germline V gene has CDR1 SGHTA and CDR2 FQGNSA. CDR3 residues: CATEPPGGDTGELFF. The CDR3 DNA reads TGTGCTACCGAACCGCCCGGGGGGGACACCGGGGAGCTGTTTTTT.

The chain employs TRBV5-1 and TRBJ2-7; weak D call: TRBD1 (6 bases). The germline gives CDR1 SGHRS, CDR2 YFSETQ. The CDR3 contains 12 residues. The V end lost 0 bases, the J end lost 5 bases, and 6 bases lay between the germline ends. The CDR3, as DNA: TGCGCCAGCAGCTTGGAGGGGGACGAGCAGTACTTC. Protein sequence: CASSLEGDEQYF.

The rearrangement links TRBV19 to TRBJ2-5; 7 positions agree with TRBD2. From germline, CDR1 is LNHDA and CDR2 SQIVND (reference sequence). J was trimmed by 4 bases and V by 0 bases; bases with no gene match: 14. This CDR3 has 18 amino acids. In DNA, the CDR3 is TGTGCCAGTAGTATAGATGGTAACAGACTAGCCGGGGGAGAGACCCAGTACTTC. This translates into CASSIDGNRLAGGETQYF. Drawing the rest from reference TRBV19 and TRBJ2-5, the complete variable domain is DGGITQSPKYLFRKEGQNVTLSCEQNLNHDAMYWYRQDPGQGLRLIYYSQIVNDFQKGDIAEGYSVSREKKESFPLTVTSAQKNPTAFYLCASSIDGNRLAGGETQYFGPGTRLLVL.

The V and J genes are TRBV9 and TRBJ2-1, with 7 bases that match TRBD1. V lost 0 bases, J lost 6 bases, and 3 bases stayed unmatched. Per germline, CDR1 SGDLS and CDR2 YYNGEE. This CDR3 is built from 14 residues. The CDR3 DNA sequence: TGTGCCAGCAGCGTAGCCGGGACAGTCAATGAGCAGTTCTTC. Protein product: CASSVAGTVNEQFF. The variable domain in full, completed from reference TRBV9 and TRBJ2-1, reads DSGVTQTPKHLITATGQRVTLRCSPRSGDLSVYWYQQSLDQGLQFLIQYYNGEERAKGNILERFSAQQFPDLHSELNLSSLELGDSALYFCASSVAGTVNEQFFGPGTRLTVL.

V usage is TRBV6-5 and J usage is TRBJ2-7; perhaps TRBD1 as D (6 bases). V lost 8 bases, J lost 0 bases, and 11 bases lay in between. Germline CDR1 is MNHEY and CDR2 is SVGAGI. The CDR3 covers 13 residues. In nucleotides, the CDR3 is TGTGCCAGCTGGCAGGGGAGCTCCTACGAGCAGTACTTC. This encodes CASWQGSSYEQYF.

The chain couples TRBV6-5 to TRBJ1-5, with 9 positions matching TRBD1. Trimming cost V 8 bases and J 5 bases; bases outside gene matches: 7. Germline CDR1 MNHEY, CDR2 SVGAGI. There are 14 residues in the CDR3. In DNA, the CDR3 is TGTGCCAGCGGAGGGGGACAGGGATATCAGCCCCAGCATTTT. This codes for CASGGGQGYQPQHF.

The V and J genes are TRBV29-1 and TRBJ2-7; 9 bases fit TRBD2. The CDR3 has 14 residues. Germline V gives CDR1 SQVTM, CDR2 ANQGSEA. V lost 5 bases to trimming and J lost 0 bases; unmatched junction nucleotides: 5. The CDR3 protein is CSVSSGVTSYEQYF. CDR3 sequence (DNA): TGCAGCGTTTCTAGCGGGGTTACCTCCTACGAGCAGTACTTC.

The sample holds one count of this clone. The rearrangement joins TRBV7-9 to TRBJ1-1; no reliable D call. The CDR3 is 14 residues long. From germline, CDR1 is SEHNR and CDR2 FQNEAQ (reference sequence). V dropped 5 bases and J dropped 4 bases, with 14 bases sitting between them. As DNA, the CDR3 is TGTGCCAGCAGCCCCAAAGGAGGAGGCACTGAAGCTTTCTTT. The encoded protein is CASSPKGGGTEAFF.

The V call is TRBV7-8, the J call TRBJ2-1, with TRBD1 identical over 7 bases. CDR1 and CDR2 (germline): SGHVS, FQNEAQ. This CDR3 contains 17 residues. The V gene end was trimmed by 0 bases and the J gene end by 0 bases; junction bases not matched to a gene: 5. As DNA, the CDR3 is TGTGCCAGCAGCTTAGCGACAGGGCCCAGCTCCTACAATGAGCAGTTCTTC. Translating gives CASSLATGPSSYNEQFF.

The rearrangement uses TRBV9 and TRBJ2-1, with TRBD2 matching over 15 bases. Germline CDR1 is SGDLS and CDR2 is YYNGEE. The CDR3 sequence is 19 residues long. The junction had 11 bases not matched to a gene; V was cut back by 7 bases and J by 0 bases. Here the CDR3 DNA reads TGTGCCAGCGCACCGGGACTAGCGGGGGGTTCGCACTCCTACAATGAGCAGTTCTTC. Translation gives CASAPGLAGGSHSYNEQFF.